The 4 T cell receptor beta chains below were found in one sample sequenced in a study of T cells after yellow fever vaccination. TCRdb re-called the 5' RACE reads with MiXCR, one entry per CDR3 protein. Of about 170,000 distinct CDR3 sequences detected, approximately 6.2% appear once; the ten largest clones hold under 3%. This sample comprised CD4+ T cells sorted from PBMCs, obtained on the day of the first yellow fever vaccination. The receptors originated from a man between 18 and 29 years old who received the YFV17D yellow fever vaccine.

This chain links TRBV7-2 with TRBJ2-2; TRBD1 might be the D (5 bases). There are 15 residues in the CDR3. Germline V lookup: CDR1 SGHTA, CDR2 FQGNSA. V lost 3 bases to trimming and J lost 4 bases, with 12 bases between them. The CDR3: CASSFTAGITGELFF. For the CDR3, the DNA is TGTGCCAGCAGCTTTACCGCAGGGATCACCGGGGAGCTGTTTTTT.

This clonotype was found many times. The genes are TRBV11-2 and TRBJ1-2, with 7 nucleotides matching TRBD1. This CDR3 comprises 15 residues. Germline V CDR1 and CDR2: SGHAT, FQNNGV. V shed 4 bases, J shed 7 bases, and the junction held 12 bases outside the gene matches. This CDR3 is CASSSDRASLAGYTF. As DNA, the CDR3 is TGTGCCAGCAGCTCAGACAGGGCGTCCCTTGCTGGCTACACCTTC.

The gene calls are TRBV4-2 and TRBJ2-5, with D perhaps TRBD2 (6 bases). The CDR3 extends over 17 amino acids. Germline V gene sequence: CDR1 LGHNA, CDR2 YNFKEQ. V was shortened by 1 base and J by 3 bases, with 18 bases between the two germline ends. This chain's CDR3 is CASSQGGTAGTKETQYF. CDR3 DNA: TGTGCCAGCAGCCAAGGGGGAACGGCGGGGACGAAAGAGACCCAGTACTTC.

Many counts were recorded for this clonotype. V gene TRBV7-9 combines with J gene TRBJ2-5, with 8 bases fitting TRBD1. Germline CDR1 reads SEHNR; CDR2 reads FQNEAQ (reference sequence). This CDR3 has 14 amino acids. V was clipped by 1 base and J by 4 bases; unmatched bases: 2. The CDR3: CASSLVGTGETQYF. In DNA form, the CDR3 reads TGTGCCAGCAGCTTAGTTGGGACAGGAGAGACCCAGTACTTC.